These 17 T cell receptor beta chains came from one sample sequenced in a study of cytomegalovirus exposure and HLA in healthy donors. In the PCR, 60 Vbeta and 13 Jbeta primers were used. Using immunoSEQ multiplex PCR, the repertoire was profiled, and TCRdb retains in-frame clones only, with some absent. The data show under 150,000 clones, with around 81% seen just once and 3% to 4% held by the top ten. The specimen sequenced was PBMCs. Receptors originate from a woman younger than 45 in good health and CMV-seronegative.

This chain connects TRBV6-1 to TRBJ1-3; no definite D call. Looked up from germline, CDR1 is MNHNS and CDR2 is SASEGT. The V gene lost 3 bases and the J gene lost 3 bases, with 3 bases spanning the gap. CDR3 length: 12 amino acids. CDR3 loop: CASSESGNTIYF. CDR3 nucleotides: TGTGCCAGCAGTGAGAGTGGAAACACCATATATTTT.

This sequence joins TRBV2 and TRBJ2-3; 7 bases match TRBD1. Trimming at V came to 6 bases and at J to 5 bases, leaving 2 bases not matched to a gene. The CDR3 has 12 residues. The V gene's germline CDR1 is SNHLY and CDR2 FYNNEI. Here the CDR3 reads CASRPGGDTQYF. The CDR3 DNA sequence: TGTGCCAGCAGACCAGGGGGAGATACGCAGTATTTT. Complete variable domain (other parts from reference TRBV2 and TRBJ2-3): EPEVTQTPSHQVTQMGQEVILRCVPISNHLYFYWYRQILGQKVEFLVSFYNNEISEKSEIFDDQFSVERPDGSNFTLKIRSTKLEDSAMYFCASRPGGDTQYFGPGTRLTVL.

The chain recombines TRBV7-3 with TRBJ2-3; TRBD1 agrees at 8 bases. The CDR3 consists of 14 residues. With V trimmed by 1 base and J by 5 bases, 2 bases remained unmatched. Germline V CDR1 and CDR2: SGHTA, FQGTGA. CDR3 sequence (DNA): TGTGCCAGCAGCTTAAACAGGGGGGTAGATACGCAGTATTTT. Encoded protein: CASSLNRGVDTQYF.

The chain is built from TRBV7-2 and TRBJ1-5, with 7 bases that match TRBD1. The V gene end was trimmed by 6 bases and the J gene end by 5 bases; junction bases not matched to a gene: 10. Germline V lookup: CDR1 SGHTA, CDR2 FQGNSA. CDR3 length: 15 amino acids. As DNA, the CDR3 is TGTGCCAGCAGGACAGGGTTCACGAGGGATCAGCCCCAGCATTTT. The encoded protein is CASRTGFTRDQPQHF.

This chain joins TRBV11-1 and TRBJ2-6; tentative D call: TRBD2 (7 bases). The CDR3 has 19 amino acids. Trimming shortened V by 5 bases and J by 2 bases, and 22 bases separated the two germline ends. Per germline, CDR1 SGHAT and CDR2 FQDESV (reference sequence). DNA for the CDR3: TGTGCCAGCAGCCAAACCGGGGGGCAGGGCGTTGCTGGGGCCAACGTCCTGACTTTC. Protein product: CASSQTGGQGVAGANVLTF.

V is TRBV5-1 and J is TRBJ2-1, with TRBD2 identical over 11 bases. With 2 bases clipped from V and 2 bases from J, the junction kept 0 bases outside the gene matches. There are 15 residues in the CDR3. CDR1 and CDR2 (germline): SGHRS, YFSETQ. The CDR3 DNA reads TGCGCCAGCAGCTTTAGCGGGAGGGCCTACAATGAGCAGTTCTTC. Translating gives CASSFSGRAYNEQFF.

The chain employs TRBV7-6 and TRBJ2-5, with 7 nucleotides matching TRBD1. TRBJ2-7 matches the DNA end more closely, so the J call is doubtful. Germline V gives CDR1 SGHVS, CDR2 FNYEAQ. This CDR3 region has 14 residues. DNA for the CDR3: TGTGCCAGCAGCAGGGGGCCGGATTTACACGAGCAGTACTTC. Translated, it gives CASSRGPDLHEQYF.

This sequence joins TRBV7-9 and TRBJ1-5; D remains unclear. V lost 1 base to trimming and J lost 7 bases, with 11 bases between them. The CDR3 totals 14 residues. CDR1 and CDR2 from the germline V gene are SEHNR and FQNEAQ (reference sequence). The CDR3 DNA reads TGTGCCAGCAGCTTAGGGCAGGTTGACCAGCCCCAGCATTTT. Translation: CASSLGQVDQPQHF.

The rearrangement joins TRBV27 to TRBJ1-5; D possibly corresponds to TRBD1 (5 bases). The CDR3 sequence is 13 residues long. V gave up 5 bases and J gave up 6 bases, with 11 bases separating them. CDR1 MNHEY and CDR2 SMNVEV come from the germline V gene (reference sequence). The CDR3 sequence: CASSQGALQPQHF. For the CDR3, the DNA is TGTGCCAGCAGTCAAGGGGCGCTTCAGCCCCAGCATTTT.

This clone has just a few counts. The CDR3 region is CASSARVENTEAFF. CDR3 sequence (DNA): TGTGCCAGCAGTGCCAGGGTGGAGAACACTGAAGCTTTCTTT. This rearrangement joins TRBV6-1 to TRBJ1-1, with D perhaps matching TRBD1 (5 bases). Trimming pared 4 bases from V and 1 base from J, leaving 10 bases between. The CDR3 sequence is 14 residues long. CDR1 is MNHNS and CDR2 is SASEGT in the germline V gene.

The chain employs TRBV27 and TRBJ1-1, with D hard to call. The CDR3 runs 18 residues. Per germline, CDR1 MNHEY and CDR2 SMNVEV (reference sequence). The V end was cut by 0 bases, the J end by 0 bases, with 17 bases between. CDR3 nucleotide sequence: TGTGCCAGCAGTTTATCGGCGACAAGGTCGAAGATGAACACTGAAGCTTTCTTT. It specifies CASSLSATRSKMNTEAFF.

The chain has TRBV27 and TRBJ1-4; D ambiguous. CDR1 is MNHEY, CDR2 SMNVEV, per germline (reference sequence). The CDR3 totals 14 residues. The ends were cut back, 1 base at V and 2 bases at J, with 5 bases in the middle. The CDR3 DNA sequence: TGTGCCAGCAGTTTATACGGGACTAATGAAAAACTGTTTTTT. This codes for CASSLYGTNEKLFF.

This clone was found once. The V and J genes are TRBV6-1 and TRBJ2-1, with D unclear. The germline V gene has CDR1 MNHNS and CDR2 SASEGT. CDR3 length equals 13 residues. Trimming left V 6 bases short and J 4 bases short, with 10 bases between. The CDR3 sequence: CASRMTIYNEQFF. The CDR3 nucleotides are TGTGCCAGCAGAATGACAATTTACAATGAGCAGTTCTTC.

The chain recombines TRBV7-2 with TRBJ2-1, with TRBD2 matching over 12 bases. This CDR3 contains 16 residues. V lost 6 bases to trimming and J lost 6 bases; unmatched junction nucleotides: 9. Germline V gene sequence: CDR1 SGHTA, CDR2 FQGNSA. The CDR3 DNA follows: TGTGCCAGCAGGCCAATGCTAGCGGGAGGGTTCAATGAGCAGTTCTTC. Translation gives CASRPMLAGGFNEQFF.

The chain links TRBV6-5 to TRBJ2-5; the D gene is possibly TRBD1 (5 bases). Germline assignment: CDR1 MNHEY and CDR2 SVGAGI. V was clipped by 6 bases and J by 5 bases, with 19 bases between them. The length of the CDR3 is 15 residues. The CDR3 loop is CASRPLQSGSETQYF. The CDR3 coding sequence is TGTGCCAGCAGACCCCTACAATCAGGGTCCGAGACCCAGTACTTC.

The rearrangement joins TRBV4-1 to TRBJ1-5, with 9 nucleotides matching TRBD1. Germline CDR1 is MGHRA and CDR2 is YSYEKL. V gave up 0 bases and J gave up 1 base; unmatched junction bases: 4. The CDR3 extends over 17 amino acids. The CDR3 spells CASSQEEGTGSNQPQHF. The CDR3, as DNA: TGCGCCAGCAGCCAAGAGGAGGGGACAGGGAGCAATCAGCCCCAGCATTTT.

A single count supports this clone. The chain uses TRBV21-1 and TRBJ2-3; the D segment call TRBD1 is taken from the table without a DNA check. TRBV21-1 is reported as a pseudogene. There are 18 residues in the CDR3. In DNA form, the CDR3 reads TGTGCCAGCAGCTTTGGGTTGCCGGGACAGCCGTACACAGATACGCAGTATTTT. Amino acid sequence: CASSFGLPGQPYTDTQYF.